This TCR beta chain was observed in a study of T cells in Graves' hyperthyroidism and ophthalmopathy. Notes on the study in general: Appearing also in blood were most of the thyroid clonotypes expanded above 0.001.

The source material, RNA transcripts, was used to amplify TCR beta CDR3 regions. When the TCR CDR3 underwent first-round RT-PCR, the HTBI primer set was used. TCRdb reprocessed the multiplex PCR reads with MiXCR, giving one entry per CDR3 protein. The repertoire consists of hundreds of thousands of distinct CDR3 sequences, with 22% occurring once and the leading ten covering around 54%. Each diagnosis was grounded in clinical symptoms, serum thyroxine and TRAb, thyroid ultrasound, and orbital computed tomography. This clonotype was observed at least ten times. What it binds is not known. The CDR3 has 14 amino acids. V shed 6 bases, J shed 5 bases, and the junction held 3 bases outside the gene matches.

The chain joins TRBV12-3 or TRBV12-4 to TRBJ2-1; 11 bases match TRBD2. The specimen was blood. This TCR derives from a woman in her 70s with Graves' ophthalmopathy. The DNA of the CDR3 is TGTGCCAGCAGCCGACTAGCGGGAAACAATGAGCAGTTCTTC. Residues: CASSRLAGNNEQFF.